This T cell receptor beta chain was retrieved from a study of cytomegalovirus exposure and HLA in healthy donors. Broader study findings: Earlier findings revealed that most TCR beta V segments proved productive either about 90% or about 30% of the time. The authors considered a cluster of highly shared sequence variants likely to be a sequencing artifact. Most TCR sequences were uncommon, yet certain public TCRs appeared in many donors.

Notes on this clone: Its antigen is unidentified.

The V gene's germline CDR1 is SNHLY and CDR2 FYNNEI. With V trimmed by 2 bases and J by 5 bases, 11 bases remained unmatched. The CDR3 totals 16 residues. PCR was performed using 60 Vbeta and 13 Jbeta primers. Sequenced by immunoSEQ multiplex PCR; TCRdb stores in-frame clones only, minus some. This sample has 150,000 to 200,000 clones; more than 60% occur once, and the top ten carry 2.5% to 3.5%. The TCR was taken from a woman aged 45-59 years in good health and CMV-seropositive. The sample consisted of PBMCs. The V and J genes are TRBV2 and TRBJ2-7, with TRBD1 matching 8 bases. The CDR3 is CASSERTTGVKNEQYF. The CDR3 DNA is TGTGCCAGCAGTGAAAGGACGACAGGGGTTAAGAACGAGCAGTACTTC.